This entry is about one T cell receptor beta chain. Its antigen is not known. These data originate in a study of cytomegalovirus exposure and HLA in healthy donors. Study details: Among approximately 400 genotyped donors, roughly 81% fell in the Caucasian-associated ancestry cluster.

The CDR3 runs 16 residues. Looked up from germline, CDR1 is SGHKS and CDR2 is YYEKEE (reference sequence). The germline V and J ends were trimmed by 1 base and 3 bases, with 17 bases remaining between them. Study-level findings and limits: There were several of the most significant clusters that appeared linked to common viral pathogens in a later analysis. Fewer N-insertions than the 666-donor mean were reportedly shown by an Asian-associated ancestry cluster in a later analysis.

60 Vbeta and 13 Jbeta primers were used in PCR. Original methodology: Later, an analysis found around 80 million unique TCR beta chains, and about 10 million of these were shared. Some clones are missing from TCRdb's copy, which holds only in-frame ones; the method was immunoSEQ multiplex PCR. That table supplies the V and J calls and clone size; D and trimming were determined from the DNA. The sample has some 120,000 clones; roughly 75% are singletons. This clonotype originated in a woman aged 45-65 years in good health and CMV-seronegative. The genes are TRBV5-5 and TRBJ2-7; D possibly corresponds to TRBD1 (5 bases). Source material: PBMCs. The DNA of the CDR3 is TGTGCCAGCAGCTTGTATCAATTGTCAGGGTTCTACGAGCAGTACTTC. This encodes CASSLYQLSGFYEQYF.